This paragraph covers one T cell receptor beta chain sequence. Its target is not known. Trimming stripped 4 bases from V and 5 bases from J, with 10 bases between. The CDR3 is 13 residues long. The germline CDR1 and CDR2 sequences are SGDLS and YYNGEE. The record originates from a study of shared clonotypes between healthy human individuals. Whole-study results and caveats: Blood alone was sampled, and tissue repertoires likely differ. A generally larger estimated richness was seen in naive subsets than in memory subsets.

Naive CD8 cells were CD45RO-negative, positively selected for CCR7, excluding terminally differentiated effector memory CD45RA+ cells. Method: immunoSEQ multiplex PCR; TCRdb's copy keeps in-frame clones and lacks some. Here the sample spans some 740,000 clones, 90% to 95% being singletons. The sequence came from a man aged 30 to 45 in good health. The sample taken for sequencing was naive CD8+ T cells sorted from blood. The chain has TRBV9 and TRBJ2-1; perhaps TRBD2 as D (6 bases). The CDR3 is CASSSQRDNEQFF. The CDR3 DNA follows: TGTGCCAGCAGCTCCCAGCGGGACAATGAGCAGTTCTTC.